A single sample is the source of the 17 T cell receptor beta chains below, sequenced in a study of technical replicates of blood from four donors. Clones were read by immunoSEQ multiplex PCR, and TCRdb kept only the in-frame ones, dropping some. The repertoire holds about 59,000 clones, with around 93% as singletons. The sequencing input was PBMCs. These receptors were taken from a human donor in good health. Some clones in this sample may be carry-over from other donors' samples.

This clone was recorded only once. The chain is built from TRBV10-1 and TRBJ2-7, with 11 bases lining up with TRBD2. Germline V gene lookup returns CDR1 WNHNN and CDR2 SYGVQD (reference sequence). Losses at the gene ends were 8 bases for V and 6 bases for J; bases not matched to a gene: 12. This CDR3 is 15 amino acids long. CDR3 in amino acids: CASDDSGREGVEQYF. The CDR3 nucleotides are TGCGCCAGCGACGATAGCGGGAGGGAAGGGGTCGAGCAGTACTTC.

The CDR3 loop reads CASRNSGGGEQFF. In DNA form, the CDR3 reads TGTGCCAGCAGAAATAGCGGGGGCGGGGAGCAGTTCTTC. The chain employs TRBV6-5 and TRBJ2-1, with TRBD2 matching over 9 bases. Germline-derived CDR1 and CDR2 are MNHEY and SVGAGI. Trimming at V came to 6 bases and at J to 10 bases, leaving 7 bases not matched to a gene. The CDR3 totals 13 residues.

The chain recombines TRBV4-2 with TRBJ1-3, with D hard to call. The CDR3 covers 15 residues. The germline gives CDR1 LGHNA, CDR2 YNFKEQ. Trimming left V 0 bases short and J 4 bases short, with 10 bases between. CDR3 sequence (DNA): TGTGCCAGCAGCCAAGAATGGGCAGGCGGAAACACCATATATTTT. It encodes CASSQEWAGGNTIYF.

CDR3 residues: CASNNREGAGNTIYF. CDR3 nucleotide sequence: TGTGCCAGCAACAACAGGGAGGGCGCTGGAAACACCATATATTTT. The V and J genes are TRBV4-2 and TRBJ1-3, with D perhaps TRBD1 (6 bases). The V gene's germline CDR1 is LGHNA and CDR2 YNFKEQ. The ends were cut back, 7 bases at V and 2 bases at J, with 15 bases in the middle. The CDR3 is 15 amino acids.

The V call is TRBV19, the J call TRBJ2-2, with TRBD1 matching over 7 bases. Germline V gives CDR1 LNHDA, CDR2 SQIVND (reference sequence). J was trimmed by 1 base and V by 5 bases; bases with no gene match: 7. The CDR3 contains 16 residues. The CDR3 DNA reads TGTGCCAGTAGTCACAGGGGTGGGATGAACACCGGGGAGCTGTTTTTT. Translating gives CASSHRGGMNTGELFF.

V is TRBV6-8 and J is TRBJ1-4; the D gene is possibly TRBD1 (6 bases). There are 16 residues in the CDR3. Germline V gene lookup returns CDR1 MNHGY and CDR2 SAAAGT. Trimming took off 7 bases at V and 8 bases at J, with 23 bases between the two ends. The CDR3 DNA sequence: TGTGCCAGCATTCTTACTCGAGGGGGATATGGGGAAAAACTGTTTTTT. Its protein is CASILTRGGYGEKLFF.

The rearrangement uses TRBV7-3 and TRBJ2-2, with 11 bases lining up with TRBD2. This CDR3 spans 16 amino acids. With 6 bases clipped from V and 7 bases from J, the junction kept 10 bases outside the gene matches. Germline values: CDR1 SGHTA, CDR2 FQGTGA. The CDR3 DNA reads TGTGCCAGCAGTCTACTAGCGGGAGAGTTCAACGGGGAGCTGTTTTTT. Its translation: CASSLLAGEFNGELFF.

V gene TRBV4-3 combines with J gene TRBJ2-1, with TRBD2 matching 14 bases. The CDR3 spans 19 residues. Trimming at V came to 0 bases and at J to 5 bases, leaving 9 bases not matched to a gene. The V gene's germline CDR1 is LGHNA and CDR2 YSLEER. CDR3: CASSQDRGLGLAGDNEQFF. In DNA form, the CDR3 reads TGCGCCAGCAGCCAAGATCGGGGTTTGGGACTAGCGGGAGACAATGAGCAGTTCTTC.

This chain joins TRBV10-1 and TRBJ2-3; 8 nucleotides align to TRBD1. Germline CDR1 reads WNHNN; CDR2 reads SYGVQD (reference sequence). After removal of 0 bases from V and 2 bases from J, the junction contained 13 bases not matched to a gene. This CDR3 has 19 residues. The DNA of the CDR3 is TGCGCCAGCAGTGAGTCCGCGGGACAGGTATTTGCCTACACAGATACGCAGTATTTT. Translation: CASSESAGQVFAYTDTQYF.

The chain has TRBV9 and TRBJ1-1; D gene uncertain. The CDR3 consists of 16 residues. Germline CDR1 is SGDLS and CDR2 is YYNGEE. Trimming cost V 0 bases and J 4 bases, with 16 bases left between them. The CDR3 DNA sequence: TGTGCCAGCAGCGTAGAATTGGGTGTCGGGGTCACTGAAGCTTTCTTT. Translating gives CASSVELGVGVTEAFF.

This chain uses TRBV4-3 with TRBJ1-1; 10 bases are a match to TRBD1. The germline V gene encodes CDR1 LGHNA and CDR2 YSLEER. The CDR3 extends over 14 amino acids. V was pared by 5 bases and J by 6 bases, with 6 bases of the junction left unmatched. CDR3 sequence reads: CASSRGQGFSEAFF. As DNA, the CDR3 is TGCGCCAGCAGCAGGGGACAGGGGTTCTCTGAAGCTTTCTTT.

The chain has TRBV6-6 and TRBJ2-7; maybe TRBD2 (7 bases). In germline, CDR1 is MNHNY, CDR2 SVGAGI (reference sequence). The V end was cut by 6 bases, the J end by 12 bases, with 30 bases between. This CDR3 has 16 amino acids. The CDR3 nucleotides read TGTGCCAGCAGCCCACTCGTGCCAGGCCGCCCAGGGGAGGGGTACTTC. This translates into CASSPLVPGRPGEGYF.

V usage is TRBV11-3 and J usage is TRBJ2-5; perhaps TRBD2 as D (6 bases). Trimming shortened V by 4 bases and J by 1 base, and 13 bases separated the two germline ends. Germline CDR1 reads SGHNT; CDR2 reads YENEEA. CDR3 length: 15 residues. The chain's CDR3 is CASSSGDGPQETQYF. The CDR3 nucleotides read TGTGCCAGCAGCTCGGGGGACGGCCCCCAAGAGACCCAGTACTTC.

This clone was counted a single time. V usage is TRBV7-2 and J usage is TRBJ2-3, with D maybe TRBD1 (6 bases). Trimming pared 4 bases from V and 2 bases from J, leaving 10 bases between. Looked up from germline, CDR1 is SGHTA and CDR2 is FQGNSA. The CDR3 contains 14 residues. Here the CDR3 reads CASSSGHTTDTQYF. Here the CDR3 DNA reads TGTGCCAGCAGCTCGGGACATACCACAGATACGCAGTATTTT.

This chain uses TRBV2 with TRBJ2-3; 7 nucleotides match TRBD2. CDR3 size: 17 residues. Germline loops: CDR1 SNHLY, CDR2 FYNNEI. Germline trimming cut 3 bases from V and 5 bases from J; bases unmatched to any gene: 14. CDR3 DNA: TGTGCCAGCAGTGACTTACTATCTAGCGGAGGGATAGATACGCAGTATTTT. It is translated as CASSDLLSSGGIDTQYF.

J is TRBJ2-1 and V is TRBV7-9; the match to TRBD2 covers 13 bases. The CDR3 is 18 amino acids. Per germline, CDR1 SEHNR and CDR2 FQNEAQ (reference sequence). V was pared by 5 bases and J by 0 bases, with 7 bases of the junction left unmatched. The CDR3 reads CASSTRLAGGTSYNEQFF. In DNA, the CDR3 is TGTGCCAGCAGCACCCGACTAGCGGGAGGAACCTCCTACAATGAGCAGTTCTTC.

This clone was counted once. CDR3 region: CASSLGTGYQGTEAFF. The CDR3 DNA reads TGTGCCAGCAGCTTGGGGACAGGGTATCAGGGCACTGAAGCTTTCTTT. This chain links TRBV11-2 with TRBJ1-1; 9 nucleotides agree with TRBD1. CDR3 length equals 16 residues. Per germline, CDR1 SGHAT and CDR2 FQNNGV. V was clipped by 3 bases and J by 4 bases; unmatched bases: 9.